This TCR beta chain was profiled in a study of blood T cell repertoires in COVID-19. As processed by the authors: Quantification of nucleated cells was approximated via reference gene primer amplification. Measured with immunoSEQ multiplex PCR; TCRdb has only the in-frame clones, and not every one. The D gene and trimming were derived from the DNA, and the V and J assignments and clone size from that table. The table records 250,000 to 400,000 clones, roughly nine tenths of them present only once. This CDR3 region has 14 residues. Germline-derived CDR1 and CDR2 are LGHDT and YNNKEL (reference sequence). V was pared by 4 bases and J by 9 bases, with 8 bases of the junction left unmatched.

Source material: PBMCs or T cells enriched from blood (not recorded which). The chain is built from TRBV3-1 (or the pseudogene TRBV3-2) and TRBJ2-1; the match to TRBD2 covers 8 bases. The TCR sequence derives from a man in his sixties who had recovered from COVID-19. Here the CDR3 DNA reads TGTGCCAGCAGCCTAAGGCGGGAGGTCAGTGAGCAGTTCTTC. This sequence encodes CASSLRREVSEQFF.